The entry that follows covers one TCR beta chain sequence. Its antigen is still unknown. The source of the sample is a study of response to subunit inactivated influenza vaccine. TCRdb itself ran the RT-PCR reads through MiXCR, one entry per CDR3 protein. The sample yields around 790,000 distinct CDR3 sequences, 21% seen once. The CDR3 contains 14 residues. The germline CDR1 and CDR2 sequences are SNHLY and FYNNEI. Trimming removed 10 bases from V and 1 base from J, with 16 bases in between. Study-level results: Few new T cells, the authors suggested, are recruited by each seasonal influenza vaccination.

The receptor's source is a man in his forties or fifties who received an inactivated influenza vaccine. The chain couples TRBV2 to TRBJ1-1; D is unclear. The input for sequencing was PBMCs from blood, taken more than 4 days after vaccination. CDR3 in amino acids: CATTKTASNTEAFF. The CDR3 DNA is TGTGCCACCACGAAAACAGCGTCGAACACTGAAGCTTTCTTT.